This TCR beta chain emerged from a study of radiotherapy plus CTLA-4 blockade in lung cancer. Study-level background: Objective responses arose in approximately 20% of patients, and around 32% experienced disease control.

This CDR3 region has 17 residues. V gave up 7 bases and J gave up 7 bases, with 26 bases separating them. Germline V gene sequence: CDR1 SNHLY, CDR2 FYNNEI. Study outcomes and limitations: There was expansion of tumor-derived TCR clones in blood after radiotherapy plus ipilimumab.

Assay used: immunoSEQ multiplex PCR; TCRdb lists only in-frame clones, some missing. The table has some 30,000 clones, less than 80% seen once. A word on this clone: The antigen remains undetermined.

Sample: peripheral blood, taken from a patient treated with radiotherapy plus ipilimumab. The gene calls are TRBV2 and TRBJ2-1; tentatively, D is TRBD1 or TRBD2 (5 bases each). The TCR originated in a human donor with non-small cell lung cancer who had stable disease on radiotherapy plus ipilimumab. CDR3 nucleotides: TGTGCCAGCAAGGTGAGGGGTGGAAACCCTTTACAAAATGAGCAGTTCTTC. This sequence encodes CASKVRGGNPLQNEQFF.